Listed here are 21 T cell receptor beta chains from one sample, sequenced in a study of Ad26.COV2.S vaccination and SARS-CoV-2 variants. The table came from immunoSEQ multiplex PCR; TCRdb's copy has only in-frame clones and leaves some out. Among some 420,000 clones listed, around nine tenths were seen once. Stated treatment: about 20 received Ad26.COV2.S at low or high dose, single or two shots; 5 received placebo; per-sample allocation not given. Sampling happened 63 days after the first vaccine or placebo injection. The sequences come from peripheral blood, collected in a trial of Ad26.COV2.S vaccine versus placebo. These receptor sequences come from a person between 18 and 60 years old who received the Ad26.COV2.S COVID-19 vaccine or a placebo.

The CDR3 region is CASSLDSWQGQETQYF. CDR3 nucleotides: TGTGCCAGCAGCTTAGATTCGTGGCAGGGCCAAGAGACCCAGTACTTC. The V and J genes are TRBV11-2 and TRBJ2-5, with a weak D call TRBD1 (5 bases). The CDR3 is 16 amino acids. CDR1 is SGHAT, CDR2 FQNNGV, per germline. The V end was cut by 0 bases, the J end by 1 base, with 12 bases between. Supplemented by reference TRBV11-2 and TRBJ2-5, the full variable domain reads EAGVAQSPRYKIIEKRQSVAFWCNPISGHATLYWYQQILGQGPKLLIQFQNNGVVDDSQLPKDRFSAERLKGVDSTLKIQPAKLEDSAVYLCASSLDSWQGQETQYFGPGTRLLVL.

The rearrangement joins TRBV7-3 to TRBJ1-2; D may be TRBD1 (5 bases). Trimming cost V 5 bases and J 4 bases, with 20 bases left between them. This CDR3 has 16 residues. Germline values: CDR1 SGHTA, CDR2 FQGTGA. CDR3 DNA sequence: TGTGCCAGCAGCCCACGGGGCGGGGTCTCCCCCTATGGCTACACCTTC. This encodes CASSPRGGVSPYGYTF.

The gene calls are TRBV11-3 and TRBJ2-7; 8 nucleotides line up with TRBD1. CDR1 and CDR2 from the germline V gene are SGHNT and YENEEA. The trim removed 2 bases at V and 6 bases at J, leaving 3 bases unmatched. CDR3 length: 13 residues. CDR3 bases: TGTGCCAGCAGCTTAACAGGGGGATTCGAGCAGTACTTC. Residues: CASSLTGGFEQYF.

This clone was seen only a few times. This chain links TRBV19 with TRBJ1-3; maybe TRBD1 (6 bases). The CDR3 spans 19 residues. CDR1 and CDR2 (germline): LNHDA, SQIVND (reference sequence). Trimming stripped 6 bases from V and 0 bases from J, with 24 bases between. In DNA, the CDR3 is TGTGCCAGTAGCCGGGGGCGGTCTTTAAGTAAGAGCTCTGGAAACACCATATATTTT. Its translation: CASSRGRSLSKSSGNTIYF.

This rearrangement joins TRBV11-1 to TRBJ2-1; D is possibly TRBD1 or TRBD2 (6 bases each). Germline assignment: CDR1 SGHAT and CDR2 FQDESV (reference sequence). Deletions cut 5 bases from V and 16 bases from J, with 24 bases between. The length of the CDR3 is 14 residues. The CDR3 coding sequence is TGTGCCAGCAGCAATCTTATTCCAGGGGAGGTGGAATTCTTC. Its translation is CASSNLIPGEVEFF. Together with reference TRBV11-1 and TRBJ2-1, the CDR3 gives the full variable domain: EAEVAQSPRYKITEKSQAVAFWCDPISGHATLYWYRQILGQGPELLVQFQDESVVDDSQLPKDRFSAERLKGVDSTLKIQPAELGDSAMYLCASSNLIPGEVEFFGPGTRLTVL.

This chain joins TRBV14 and TRBJ2-7; D remains ambiguous. The V end lost 1 base, the J end lost 3 bases, and 7 bases lay between the germline ends. Germline V CDR1 and CDR2: SGHDN, FVKESK. The CDR3 consists of 13 residues. The DNA of the CDR3 is TGTGCCAGCAGCCAAGTAATGGGCTACGAGCAGTACTTC. It codes for CASSQVMGYEQYF.

The chain couples TRBV7-9 to TRBJ1-1; D gene unclear. Trimming shortened V by 5 bases and J by 8 bases, and 12 bases separated the two germline ends. CDR1 and CDR2 from the germline V gene are SEHNR and FQNEAQ (reference sequence). This CDR3 region has 12 residues. The CDR3 sequence is CASSTTAVEAFF. CDR3 DNA sequence: TGTGCCAGCAGCACTACCGCGGTCGAAGCTTTCTTT.

This rearrangement joins TRBV4-1 to TRBJ1-1; TRBD1 matches at 7 bases. With V trimmed by 2 bases and J by 6 bases, 6 bases remained unmatched. Germline lookup yields CDR1 MGHRA and CDR2 YSYEKL. The CDR3 is made up of 14 amino acids. The CDR3 is CASSQPTGLPEAFF. CDR3 sequence (DNA): TGCGCCAGCAGCCAACCGACAGGGTTGCCTGAAGCTTTCTTT.

CDR3 nucleotide sequence: TGTGCCAGCAGACGAAGCGGGGGGGCTCAAGAGACCCAGTACTTC. It specifies CASRRSGGAQETQYF. This rearrangement joins TRBV11-1 to TRBJ2-5; 10 nucleotides agree with TRBD2. Unmatched junction bases numbered 6, after V lost 6 bases and J lost 2 bases. The germline V gene has CDR1 SGHAT and CDR2 FQDESV (reference sequence). This CDR3 spans 15 amino acids.

The V call is TRBV7-2, the J call TRBJ2-7, with D uncertain. The CDR3 consists of 14 residues. The germline CDR1 and CDR2 sequences are SGHTA and FQGNSA. The V gene lost 4 bases and the J gene lost 6 bases, with 16 bases spanning the gap. The CDR3 loop reads CASSSSLLGGEQYF. CDR3 nucleotides: TGTGCCAGCAGCTCGTCACTGCTCGGCGGCGAGCAGTACTTC. The full variable domain, its missing parts supplied by reference TRBV7-2 and TRBJ2-7, is GAGVSQSPSNKVTEKGKDVELRCDPISGHTALYWYRQSLGQGLEFLIYFQGNSAPDKSGLPSDRFSAERTGGSVSTLTIQRTQQEDSAVYLCASSSSLLGGEQYFGPGTRLTVT.

The rearrangement links TRBV9 to TRBJ1-6; unclear D gene. V was trimmed by 0 bases and J by 4 bases, leaving 8 bases between them. The germline gives CDR1 SGDLS, CDR2 YYNGEE. This CDR3 is built from 15 residues. The CDR3 loop is CASSVDRGYNSPLHF. Written as DNA, the CDR3 is TGTGCCAGCAGCGTAGATCGGGGTTATAATTCACCCCTCCACTTT. Filled out from reference TRBV9 and TRBJ1-6, the complete variable domain reads DSGVTQTPKHLITATGQRVTLRCSPRSGDLSVYWYQQSLDQGLQFLIQYYNGEERAKGNILERFSAQQFPDLHSELNLSSLELGDSALYFCASSVDRGYNSPLHFGNGTRLTVT.

This chain links TRBV5-4 with TRBJ2-1; the match to TRBD1 covers 9 bases. The V gene's germline CDR1 is SGHNT and CDR2 YYREEE (reference sequence). V lost 5 bases, J lost 8 bases, and 11 bases stayed unmatched. The CDR3 is made up of 15 amino acids. CDR3 protein: CASRPGQGLRDEQFF. CDR3 nucleotides: TGTGCCAGCAGGCCCGGACAGGGGCTTAGAGATGAGCAGTTCTTC.

This CDR3 is CASSHGTYNEQFF. The CDR3 DNA sequence: TGTGCCAGCAGCCATGGGACTTACAATGAGCAGTTCTTC. The chain couples TRBV11-2 to TRBJ2-1; D may be TRBD2 (6 bases). V lost 5 bases and J 4 bases, leaving 9 bases between the germline ends. Germline CDR1 and CDR2: SGHAT and FQNNGV. The CDR3 has 13 amino acids.

The sample holds one count of this clone. The CDR3 DNA reads as TGTGCCAGCAGCCCTACGGGGAGGGATACAGATACGCAGTATTTT. Residues: CASSPTGRDTDTQYF. The V and J genes are TRBV13 and TRBJ2-3; 7 bases are shared with TRBD2. The CDR3 extends over 15 amino acids. The ends lost 5 bases at V and 3 bases at J; junction bases unmatched: 8. The V gene's germline CDR1 is PRHDT and CDR2 FYEKMQ (reference sequence).

V is TRBV7-6 and J is TRBJ2-7; the D is unclear. Trimming cost V 1 base and J 6 bases, with 13 bases left between them. The germline V gene encodes CDR1 SGHVS and CDR2 FNYEAQ. The CDR3 runs 14 residues. The CDR3 DNA is TGTGCCAGCAGCTTAGTTGGGGATTCCCGCGAGCAGTACTTC. Residues: CASSLVGDSREQYF.

This clone was found a few times. Other nucleotide sequences in the sample specify the same CDR3. The CDR3 here is CASSLAGTGGYEQYF. As DNA, the CDR3 is TGTGCCAGCAGTTTGGCCGGGACAGGAGGCTACGAGCAGTACTTC. The J gene is TRBJ2-7, the V gene TRBV27, with 8 bases matching TRBD1. CDR1 and CDR2 from the germline V gene are MNHEY and SMNVEV (reference sequence). Germline trimming cut 3 bases from V and 3 bases from J; bases unmatched to any gene: 7. The CDR3 is 15 residues long.

The chain couples TRBV29-1 to TRBJ1-4; D is unclear. This CDR3 contains 10 residues. Germline CDR1 SQVTM, CDR2 ANQGSEA. Trimming took 8 bases from V and 10 from J, leaving 11 bases between them. The CDR3 is CSPRKGKLFF. For the CDR3, the DNA is TGCAGCCCCCGGAAAGGAAAACTGTTTTTT.

The V gene is TRBV3-1 (or the pseudogene TRBV3-2), the J gene TRBJ1-4; D remains unclear. The V gene lost 0 bases and the J gene lost 2 bases, with 13 bases spanning the gap. This CDR3 region has 17 residues. Germline V gene sequence: CDR1 LGHDT, CDR2 YNNKEL (reference sequence). The CDR3 bases are TGTGCCAGCAGCCAAGATTTTTCGGCCGGGACTAATGAAAAACTGTTTTTT. This codes for CASSQDFSAGTNEKLFF.

This clone is a singleton in its sample. The chain has TRBV7-2 and TRBJ1-3; D may be TRBD1 (6 bases). The CDR3 is 15 amino acids. Trimming left V 1 base short and J 3 bases short, with 10 bases between. The germline V gene has CDR1 SGHTA and CDR2 FQGNSA. Written as DNA, the CDR3 is TGTGCCAGCAGCTTAGGGGGGGCGCATGGAAACACCATATATTTT. Protein: CASSLGGAHGNTIYF.

The gene calls are TRBV5-1 and TRBJ1-6; D is ambiguous. V was shortened by 2 bases and J by 9 bases, with 12 bases between the two germline ends. There are 14 residues in the CDR3. Germline assignment: CDR1 SGHRS and CDR2 YFSETQ. CDR3 bases: TGCGCCAGCAGCTTTGGCGCCCCAGCTTCACCCCTCCACTTT. Residues: CASSFGAPASPLHF.

This clone is a singleton in its sample. This rearrangement joins TRBV9 to TRBJ2-7; TRBD1 agrees at 9 bases. Germline loops: CDR1 SGDLS, CDR2 YYNGEE. This CDR3 has 15 amino acids. The junction had 7 bases not matched to a gene; V was cut back by 0 bases and J by 6 bases. The CDR3 here is CASSVAGTGIGEQYF. For the CDR3, the DNA is TGTGCCAGCAGCGTAGCCGGGACAGGGATTGGCGAGCAGTACTTC.